This T cell receptor beta chain was recovered during a study of T cell repertoires in cytomegalovirus infection. MiXCR, run by TCRdb on the reads, gives a single entry per CDR3 protein. This sample has more than 150,000 distinct CDR3 sequences, with 28% found just once. The junction had 6 bases not matched to a gene; V was cut back by 4 bases and J by 3 bases. Germline values: CDR1 LGHNA, CDR2 YSLEER. The CDR3 runs to 15 residues. The receptor was isolated from a human donor in good health (CMV status not recorded). Some clones in this sample may be carry-over from other donors' samples. The sample consisted of PBMCs. V gene TRBV4-3 combines with J gene TRBJ2-3, with 8 bases aligning to TRBD1. The chain's CDR3 is CASSLSRTGTDTQYF. The CDR3 nucleotides are TGCGCCAGCAGCCTATCACGGACAGGGACAGATACGCAGTATTTT.